The T cell receptor (beta chain) under discussion was sequenced for a study of CD8+CD57+ T cells in acquired aplastic anemia. Across the whole study: An average of 3.2 ug of DNA was obtained from sorted CD4+ and CD8+ cells. Study-level findings and limits: Between patients and controls, approximately 29 CD8+ CDR3 sequences were found in common.

This clonotype has at least ten counts. The antigen is unknown. In patients chosen for sequencing, flow cytometry had shown CD8+CD57+ cell expansion. A severe acquired aplastic anemia diagnosis applied to all patients. Investigators profiled TCR beta VDJ and CDR3 from genomic DNA template. Each CDR3 protein gets one entry after TCRdb re-called the reads with MiXCR. The table has 200,000 or so distinct CDR3 sequences, around 50% seen once. The sequenced material came from sorted CD4+, CD8+, or CD8+CD57+ T cells (not recorded which) from PBMCs. The clonotype originates from a human donor with aplastic anemia.

The CDR3 loop reads CSAPDQSTDTQYF. The CDR3 DNA reads TGCAGTGCTCCCGACCAATCCACAGATACGCAGTATTTT. This chain connects TRBV20-1 to TRBJ2-3; the D is unclear. Germline-derived CDR1 and CDR2 are DFQATT and SNEGSKA (reference sequence). The germline V and J ends were trimmed by 5 bases and 2 bases, with 11 bases remaining between them. The CDR3 spans 13 residues.